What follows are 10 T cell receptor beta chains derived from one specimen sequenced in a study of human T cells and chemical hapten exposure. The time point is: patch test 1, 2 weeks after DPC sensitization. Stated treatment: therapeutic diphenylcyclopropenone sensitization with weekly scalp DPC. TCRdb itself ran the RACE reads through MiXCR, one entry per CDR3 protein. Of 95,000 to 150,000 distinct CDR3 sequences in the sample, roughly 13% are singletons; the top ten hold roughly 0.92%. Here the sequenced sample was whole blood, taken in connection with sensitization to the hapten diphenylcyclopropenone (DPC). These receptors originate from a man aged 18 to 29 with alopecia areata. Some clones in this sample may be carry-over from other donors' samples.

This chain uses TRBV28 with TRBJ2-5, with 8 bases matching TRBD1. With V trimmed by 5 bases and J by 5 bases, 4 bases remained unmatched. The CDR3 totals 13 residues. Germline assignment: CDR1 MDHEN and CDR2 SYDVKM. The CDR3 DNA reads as TGTGCCAGCAGTCCTCAGGGGGCCGAGACCCAGTACTTC. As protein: CASSPQGAETQYF.

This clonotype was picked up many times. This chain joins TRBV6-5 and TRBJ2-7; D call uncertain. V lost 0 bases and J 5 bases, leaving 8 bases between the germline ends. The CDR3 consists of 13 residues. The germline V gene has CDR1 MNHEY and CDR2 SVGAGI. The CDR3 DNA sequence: TGTGCCAGCAGTTACTCACGGGTACACGAGCAGTACGTC. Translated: CASSYSRVHEQYV.

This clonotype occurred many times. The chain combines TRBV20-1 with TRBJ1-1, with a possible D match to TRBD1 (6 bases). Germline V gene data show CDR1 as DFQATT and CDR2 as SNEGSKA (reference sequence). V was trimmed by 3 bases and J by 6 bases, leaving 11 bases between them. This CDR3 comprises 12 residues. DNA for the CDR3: TGCAGTGCTAGGCAGGGGTTCGCTGAAGCTTTCTTT. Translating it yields CSARQGFAEAFF.

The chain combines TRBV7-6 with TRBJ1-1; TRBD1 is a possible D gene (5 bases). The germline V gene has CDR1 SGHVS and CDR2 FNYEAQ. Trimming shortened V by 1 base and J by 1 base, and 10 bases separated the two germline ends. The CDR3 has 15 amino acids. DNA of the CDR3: TGTGCCAGCAGCTTAGTTGGGGCAGGGAACACTGAAGCTTTCTTT. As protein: CASSLVGAGNTEAFF.

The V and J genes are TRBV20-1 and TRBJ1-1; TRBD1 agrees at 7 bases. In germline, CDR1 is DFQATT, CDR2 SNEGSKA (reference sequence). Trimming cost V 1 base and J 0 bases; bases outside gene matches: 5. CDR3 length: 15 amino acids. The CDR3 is CSARGAGGMNTEAFF. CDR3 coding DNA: TGCAGTGCTAGAGGGGCAGGGGGAATGAACACTGAAGCTTTCTTT.

In DNA form, the CDR3 reads TGTACCACCAGCAGGGTCCGTTACGAGCAGTACGTC. It codes for CTTSRVRYEQYV. The chain links TRBV15 to TRBJ2-7; possibly TRBD1 for D (5 bases). Germline V CDR1 and CDR2: LNHNV, YYDKDF (reference sequence). This CDR3 contains 12 residues.

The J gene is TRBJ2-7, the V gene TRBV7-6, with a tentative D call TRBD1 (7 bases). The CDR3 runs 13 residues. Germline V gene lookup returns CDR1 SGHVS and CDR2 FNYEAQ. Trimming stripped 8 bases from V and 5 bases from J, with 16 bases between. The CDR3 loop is CASGEGRGDEQYF. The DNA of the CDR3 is TGTGCCAGCGGCGAGGGCAGGGGGGACGAGCAGTACTTC. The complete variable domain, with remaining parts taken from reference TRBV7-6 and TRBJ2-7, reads GAGVSQSPRYKVTKRGQDVALRCDPISGHVSLYWYRQALGQGPEFLTYFNYEAQQDKSGLPNDRFSAERPEGSISTLTIQRTEQRDSAMYRCASGEGRGDEQYFGPGTRLTVT.

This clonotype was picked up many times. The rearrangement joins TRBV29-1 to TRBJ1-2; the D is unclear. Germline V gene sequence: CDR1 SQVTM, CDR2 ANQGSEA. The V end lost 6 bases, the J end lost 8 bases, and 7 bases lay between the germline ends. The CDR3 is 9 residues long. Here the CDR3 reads CSVGSGYTF. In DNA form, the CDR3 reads TGCAGCGTGGGCTCGGGCTACACCTTC.

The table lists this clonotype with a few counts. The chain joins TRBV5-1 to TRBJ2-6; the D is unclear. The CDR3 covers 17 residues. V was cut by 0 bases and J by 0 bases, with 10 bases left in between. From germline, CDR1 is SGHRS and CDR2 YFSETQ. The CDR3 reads CASSLGVRGSGANVLTF. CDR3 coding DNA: TGCGCCAGCAGCTTGGGGGTGAGAGGCTCTGGGGCCAACGTCCTGACTTTC.

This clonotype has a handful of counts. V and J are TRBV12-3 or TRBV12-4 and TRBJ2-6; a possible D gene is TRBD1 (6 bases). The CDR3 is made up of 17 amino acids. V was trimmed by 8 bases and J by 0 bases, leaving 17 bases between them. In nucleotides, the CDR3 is TGTGCCAGCGGACTGGACAGATACCACTCTGGGGCCAACGTCCTGACTTTC. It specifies CASGLDRYHSGANVLTF.